Sequencing of this T cell receptor beta chain was carried out in a study of early T cells in non-severe SARS-CoV-2 infection. About the study: RNA in bulk from unsorted whole blood was sequenced, and chains were unpaired. The study's findings and limits: Matching against VDJdb likely underestimated virus-specific expansions, favoring anti-spike CD8.

Researchers tagged individual cDNA molecules with unique molecular identifiers. TCRdb ran MiXCR on the 5' RACE reads and lists one entry per CDR3 protein. This table has some 45,000 distinct CDR3 sequences, about 5.9% appearing once. In the case of this clonotype: No antigen is known for it.

Germline CDR1 MNHEY, CDR2 SMNVEV (reference sequence). With 4 bases removed from V and 1 base from J, the gap between germline ends came to 17 bases. This CDR3 is built from 17 residues. The chain couples TRBV27 to TRBJ2-4; perhaps TRBD1 as D (8 bases). The TCR was taken from an adult who was a healthcare worker with PCR-confirmed SARS-CoV-2 infection or an uninfected control (not recorded which). This specimen was whole blood, taken at baseline. The CDR3 DNA reads as TGTGCCAGCAGTTCCGACAGGGGAGGGAGGGCCAAAAACATTCAGTACTTC. Translated: CASSSDRGGRAKNIQYF.